The 14 T cell receptor beta chains below all came from one sample that was sequenced in a study of blood T cell repertoires in COVID-19. TCRdb keeps only in-frame clones here, not all; method: immunoSEQ multiplex PCR. The sample holds roughly 60,000 clones, over 90% seen once. Sequencing was done on a sample of peripheral blood. These receptors were obtained from a man in his fifties or sixties with active COVID-19.

The V and J genes are TRBV11-2 and TRBJ1-1; 7 bases align to TRBD1. The germline V gene encodes CDR1 SGHAT and CDR2 FQNNGV. This CDR3 spans 15 amino acids. V lost 5 bases to trimming and J lost 1 base; unmatched junction nucleotides: 7. In nucleotides, the CDR3 is TGTGCCAGCAGCGACATGGGACAGTGGAACACTGAAGCTTTCTTT. As protein: CASSDMGQWNTEAFF.

The chain joins TRBV2 to TRBJ2-6, with 7 bases matching TRBD1. J was trimmed by 4 bases and V by 5 bases; bases with no gene match: 14. CDR1 is SNHLY, CDR2 FYNNEI, per germline. The CDR3 runs 18 residues. CDR3 residues: CASSPVGGVLSGANVLTF. The CDR3 DNA reads as TGTGCCAGCAGTCCTGTAGGGGGCGTATTATCCGGGGCCAACGTCCTGACTTTC.

J is TRBJ2-7 and V is TRBV6-1, with D uncertain. Per the germline V gene, CDR1 is MNHNS and CDR2 is SASEGT. The CDR3 consists of 16 residues. V was pared by 0 bases and J by 3 bases, with 15 bases between. The CDR3: CASSEASPDSFYEQYF. In DNA, the CDR3 is TGTGCCAGCAGTGAAGCATCGCCAGATTCCTTCTACGAGCAGTACTTC.

A word on this clone: This CDR3 is also generated by other DNA sequences in the sample. The V call is TRBV2, the J call TRBJ2-5; 9 nucleotides agree with TRBD1. The CDR3 totals 12 residues. Germline loops: CDR1 SNHLY, CDR2 FYNNEI. Germline trimming cut 6 bases from V and 5 bases from J; bases unmatched to any gene: 1. The CDR3 nucleotides are TGTGCCAGCAGGGACAGGGGTGAGACCCAGTACTTC. Translated: CASRDRGETQYF.

The chain uses TRBV3-1 (or the pseudogene TRBV3-2) and TRBJ1-1, with TRBD1 matching over 8 bases. Germline V lookup: CDR1 LGHDT, CDR2 YNNKEL (reference sequence). Trimming at V came to 5 bases and at J to 3 bases, leaving 2 bases not matched to a gene. The CDR3 is 13 residues long. Here the CDR3 reads CASSSDRDTEAFF. For the CDR3, the DNA is TGTGCCAGCAGCTCGGACAGGGACACTGAAGCTTTCTTT.

The chain has TRBV29-1 and TRBJ2-1; TRBD1 aligns across 10 bases. CDR1 SQVTM and CDR2 ANQGSEA come from the germline V gene. The CDR3 contains 13 residues. Trimming at V came to 4 bases and at J to 5 bases, leaving 2 bases not matched to a gene. The CDR3 region is CSVGQGAHNEQFF. The CDR3 coding sequence is TGCAGCGTTGGACAGGGGGCCCACAATGAGCAGTTCTTC.

The CDR3 spells CASSLAGDLSYEQYF. Written as DNA, the CDR3 is TGCGCCAGCAGCCTGGCGGGGGACCTGAGCTACGAGCAGTACTTC. The chain is built from TRBV5-1 and TRBJ2-7; 7 nucleotides line up with TRBD2. This CDR3 has 15 residues. The trim removed 4 bases at V and 3 bases at J, leaving 10 bases unmatched. Germline values: CDR1 SGHRS, CDR2 YFSETQ.

The chain couples TRBV28 to TRBJ2-1; TRBD2 aligns across 10 bases. CDR1 is MDHEN and CDR2 is SYDVKM in the germline V gene. The trim removed 5 bases at V and 10 bases at J, leaving 11 bases unmatched. This CDR3 is built from 15 residues. The CDR3 DNA reads as TGTGCCAGCAGTACTGCAGGACTAGCGGCGGAGGAGCAGTTCTTC. This sequence encodes CASSTAGLAAEEQFF.

This chain uses TRBV18 with TRBJ1-2; TRBD1 aligns across 9 bases. V was pared by 5 bases and J by 1 base, with 5 bases of the junction left unmatched. CDR1 is KGHSH, CDR2 LQKENI, per germline. The length of the CDR3 is 15 residues. The CDR3 spells CASSSGDRDNYGYTF. In DNA form, the CDR3 reads TGTGCCAGCTCATCTGGGGACAGGGATAACTATGGCTACACCTTC.

This clone was detected only once. This chain links TRBV4-2 with TRBJ1-6, with D tentatively TRBD1 (5 bases). Trimming cost V 0 bases and J 9 bases, with 12 bases left between them. CDR1 is LGHNA, CDR2 YNFKEQ, per germline. This CDR3 is 15 amino acids long. Written as DNA, the CDR3 is TGTGCCAGCAGCCAAGAGGGAGGGCAGGGTTCACCCCTCCACTTT. Translation: CASSQEGGQGSPLHF.

The rearrangement uses TRBV9 and TRBJ2-4; D is unclear. The CDR3 is made up of 11 amino acids. In germline, CDR1 is SGDLS, CDR2 YYNGEE. Trimming stripped 4 bases from V and 8 bases from J, with 7 bases between. This CDR3 reads CASSLGDIQYF. The CDR3 coding sequence is TGTGCCAGCAGCCTGGGCGACATTCAGTACTTC.

The V gene is TRBV13, the J gene TRBJ2-5; TRBD2 agrees at 9 bases. The CDR3 spans 15 residues. From germline, CDR1 is PRHDT and CDR2 FYEKMQ (reference sequence). With 0 bases clipped from V and 7 bases from J, the junction kept 6 bases outside the gene matches. The CDR3 DNA reads TGTGCCAGCAGCTTAGGCGGGGGACTAGCTGGGACCCAGTACTTC. Residues: CASSLGGGLAGTQYF. The full variable domain, rest sourced from reference TRBV13 and TRBJ2-5, is AAGVIQSPRHLIKEKRETATLKCYPIPRHDTVYWYQQGPGQDPQFLISFYEKMQSDKGSIPDRFSAQQFSDYHSELNMSSLELGDSALYFCASSLGGGLAGTQYFGPGTRLLVL.

The V gene is TRBV10-3, the J gene TRBJ2-7; D is perhaps TRBD1 (5 bases). Trimming removed 6 bases at V and 7 bases at J, with 13 bases between. Germline V CDR1 and CDR2: ENHRY, SYGVKD. The CDR3 spans 12 residues. The CDR3, as DNA: TGTGCCATCAGCCCTCAGGGTGATGAGCAGTACTTC. It translates to CAISPQGDEQYF.

In the case of this clone: Germline and junction disagree at one end, which may indicate a read error. The rearrangement joins TRBV30 to TRBJ2-3; 10 bases agree with TRBD2. The germline V gene encodes CDR1 GTSNPN and CDR2 SVGIG (reference sequence). The CDR3 extends over 14 amino acids. CDR3 sequence (DNA): TGTGCCTCACGAATAGCGGGGGGCACCGATACGCAGTATTTT. Residues: CASRIAGGTDTQYF. Drawing the rest from reference TRBV30 and TRBJ2-3, the complete variable domain is SQTIHQWPATLVQPVGSPLSLECTVEGTSNPNLYWYRQAAGRGLQLLFYSVGIGQISSEVPQNLSASRPQDRQFILSSKKLLLSDSGFYLCASRIAGGTDTQYFGPGTRLTVL.